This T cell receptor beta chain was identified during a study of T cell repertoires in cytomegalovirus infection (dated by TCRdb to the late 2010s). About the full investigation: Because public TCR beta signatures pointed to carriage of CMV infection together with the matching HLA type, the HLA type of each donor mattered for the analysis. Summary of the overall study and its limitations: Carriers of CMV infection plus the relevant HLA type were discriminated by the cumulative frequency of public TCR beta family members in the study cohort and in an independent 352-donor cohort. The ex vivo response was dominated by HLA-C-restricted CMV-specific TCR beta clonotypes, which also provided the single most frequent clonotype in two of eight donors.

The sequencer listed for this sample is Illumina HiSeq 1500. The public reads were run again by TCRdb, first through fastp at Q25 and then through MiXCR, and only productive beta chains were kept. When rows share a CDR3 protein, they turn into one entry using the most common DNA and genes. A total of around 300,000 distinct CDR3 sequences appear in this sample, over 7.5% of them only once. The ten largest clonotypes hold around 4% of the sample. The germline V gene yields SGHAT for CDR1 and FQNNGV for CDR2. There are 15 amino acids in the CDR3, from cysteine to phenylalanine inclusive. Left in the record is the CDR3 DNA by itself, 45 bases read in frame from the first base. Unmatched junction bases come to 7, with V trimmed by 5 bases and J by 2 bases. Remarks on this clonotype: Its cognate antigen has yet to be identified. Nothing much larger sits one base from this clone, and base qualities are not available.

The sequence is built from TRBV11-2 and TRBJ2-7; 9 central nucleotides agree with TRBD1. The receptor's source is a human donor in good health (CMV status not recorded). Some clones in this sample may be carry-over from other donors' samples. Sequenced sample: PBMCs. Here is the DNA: TGTGCCAGCAGCCTCGGGACAGGGACTCCCTACGAGCAGTACTTC. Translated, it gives CASSLGTGTPYEQYF.